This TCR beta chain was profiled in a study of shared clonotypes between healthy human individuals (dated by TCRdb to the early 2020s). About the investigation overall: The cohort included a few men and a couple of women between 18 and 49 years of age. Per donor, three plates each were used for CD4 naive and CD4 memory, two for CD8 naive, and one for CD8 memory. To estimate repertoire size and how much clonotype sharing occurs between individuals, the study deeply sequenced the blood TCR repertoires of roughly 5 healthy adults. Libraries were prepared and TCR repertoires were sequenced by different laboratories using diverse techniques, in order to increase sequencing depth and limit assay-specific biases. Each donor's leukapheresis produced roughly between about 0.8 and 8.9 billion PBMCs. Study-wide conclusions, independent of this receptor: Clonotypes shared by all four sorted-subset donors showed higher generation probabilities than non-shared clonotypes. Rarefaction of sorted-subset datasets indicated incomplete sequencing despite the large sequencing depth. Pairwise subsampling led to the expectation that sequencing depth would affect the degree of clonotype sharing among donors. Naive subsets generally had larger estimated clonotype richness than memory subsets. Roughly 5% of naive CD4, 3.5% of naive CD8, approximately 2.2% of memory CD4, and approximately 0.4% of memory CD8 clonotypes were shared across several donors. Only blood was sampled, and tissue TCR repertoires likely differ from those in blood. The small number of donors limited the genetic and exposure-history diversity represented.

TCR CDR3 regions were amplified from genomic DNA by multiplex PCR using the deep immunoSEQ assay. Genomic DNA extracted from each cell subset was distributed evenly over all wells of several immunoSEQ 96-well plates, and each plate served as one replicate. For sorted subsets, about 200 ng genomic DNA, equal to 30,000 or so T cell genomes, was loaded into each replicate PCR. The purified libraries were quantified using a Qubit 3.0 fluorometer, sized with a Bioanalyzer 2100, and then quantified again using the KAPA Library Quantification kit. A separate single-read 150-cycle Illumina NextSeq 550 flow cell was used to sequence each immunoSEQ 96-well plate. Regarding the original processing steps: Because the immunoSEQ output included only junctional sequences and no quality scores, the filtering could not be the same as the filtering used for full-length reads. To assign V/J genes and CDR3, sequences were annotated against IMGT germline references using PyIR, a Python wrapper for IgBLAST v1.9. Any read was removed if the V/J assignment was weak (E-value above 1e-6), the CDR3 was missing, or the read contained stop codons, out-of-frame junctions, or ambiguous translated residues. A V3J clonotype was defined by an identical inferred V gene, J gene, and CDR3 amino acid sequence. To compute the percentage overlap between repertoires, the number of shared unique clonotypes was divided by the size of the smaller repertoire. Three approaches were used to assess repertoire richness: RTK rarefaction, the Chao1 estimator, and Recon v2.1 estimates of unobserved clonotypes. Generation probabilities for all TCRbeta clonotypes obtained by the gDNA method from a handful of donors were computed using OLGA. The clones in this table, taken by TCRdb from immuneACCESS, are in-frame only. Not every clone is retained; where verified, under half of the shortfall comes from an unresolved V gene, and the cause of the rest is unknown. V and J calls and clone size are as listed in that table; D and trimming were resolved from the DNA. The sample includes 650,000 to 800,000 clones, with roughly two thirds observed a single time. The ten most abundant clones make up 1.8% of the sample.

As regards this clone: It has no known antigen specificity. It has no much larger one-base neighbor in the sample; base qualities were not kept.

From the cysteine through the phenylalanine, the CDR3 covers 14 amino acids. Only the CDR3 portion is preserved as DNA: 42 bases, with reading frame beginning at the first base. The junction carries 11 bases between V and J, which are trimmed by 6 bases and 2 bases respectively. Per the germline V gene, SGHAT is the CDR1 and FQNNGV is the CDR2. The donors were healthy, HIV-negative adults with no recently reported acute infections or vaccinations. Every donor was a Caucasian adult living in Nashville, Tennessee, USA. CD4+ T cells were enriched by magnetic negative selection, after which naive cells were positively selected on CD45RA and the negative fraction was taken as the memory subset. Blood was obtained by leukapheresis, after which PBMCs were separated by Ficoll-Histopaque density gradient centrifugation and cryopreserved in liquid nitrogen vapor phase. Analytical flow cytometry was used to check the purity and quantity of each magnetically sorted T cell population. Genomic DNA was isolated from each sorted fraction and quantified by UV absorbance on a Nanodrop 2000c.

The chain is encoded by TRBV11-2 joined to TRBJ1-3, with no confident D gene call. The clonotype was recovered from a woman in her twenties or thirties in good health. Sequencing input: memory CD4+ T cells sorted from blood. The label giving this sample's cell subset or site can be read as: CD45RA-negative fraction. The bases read TGTGCCAGCAGACTGGGGATCGCTGGAAACACCATATATTTT. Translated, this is CASRLGIAGNTIYF.